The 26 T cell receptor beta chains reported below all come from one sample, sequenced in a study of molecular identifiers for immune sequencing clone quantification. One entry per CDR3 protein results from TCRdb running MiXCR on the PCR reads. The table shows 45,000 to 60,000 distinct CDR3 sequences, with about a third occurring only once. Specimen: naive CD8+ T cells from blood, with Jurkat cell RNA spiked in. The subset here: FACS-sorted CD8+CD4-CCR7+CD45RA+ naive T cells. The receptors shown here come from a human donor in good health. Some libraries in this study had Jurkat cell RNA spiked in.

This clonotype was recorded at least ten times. CDR3 amino acids: CASSLFGLATDTQYF. The CDR3 region has the DNA TGTGCCAGCAGCTTATTTGGACTAGCTACGGATACGCAGTATTTT. The chain couples TRBV7-6 to TRBJ2-3; 8 bases match TRBD2. Germline-derived CDR1 and CDR2 are SGHVS and FNYEAQ. V shed 2 bases and J 6 bases; nucleotides not matched to a gene: 7. This CDR3 is 15 amino acids long.

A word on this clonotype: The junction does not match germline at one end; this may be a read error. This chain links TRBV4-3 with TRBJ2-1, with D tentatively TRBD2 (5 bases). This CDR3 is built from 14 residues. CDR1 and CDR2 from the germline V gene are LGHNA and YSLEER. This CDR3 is CASSQELDYKEQFF. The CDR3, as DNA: TGCGCCAGCAGCCAAGAACTAGATTACAAAGAGCAGTTCTTC.

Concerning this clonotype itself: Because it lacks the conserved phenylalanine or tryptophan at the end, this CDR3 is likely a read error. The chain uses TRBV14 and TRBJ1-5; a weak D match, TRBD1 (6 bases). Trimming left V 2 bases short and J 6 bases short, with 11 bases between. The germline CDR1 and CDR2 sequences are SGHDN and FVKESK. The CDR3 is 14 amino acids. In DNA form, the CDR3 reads TGTGCCAGCAGCCAATGGGACAACACTCAGCCCCAGCATATT. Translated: CASSQWDNTQPQHI.

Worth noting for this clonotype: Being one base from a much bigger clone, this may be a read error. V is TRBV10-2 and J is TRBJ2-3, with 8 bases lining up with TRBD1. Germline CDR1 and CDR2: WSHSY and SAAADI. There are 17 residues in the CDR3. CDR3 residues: CASSESTGVGYTATQYF. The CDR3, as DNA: TGCGCCAGCAGTGAGTCGACAGGGGTGGGCTACACAGCTACGCAGTATTTT.

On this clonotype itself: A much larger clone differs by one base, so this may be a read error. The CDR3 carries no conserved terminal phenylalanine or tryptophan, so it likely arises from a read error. The CDR3 nucleotides are TGTGCCAGCAGCTTAGCTCGCCAGGGGGGTGACGAGCAGTACTCC. Its protein product is CASSLARQGGDEQYS. This rearrangement joins TRBV7-9 to TRBJ2-7; a weak D match, TRBD1 (7 bases). The germline V gene encodes CDR1 SEHNR and CDR2 FQNEAQ (reference sequence). Trimming removed 0 bases from V and 5 bases from J, with 14 bases in between. The CDR3 runs 15 residues.

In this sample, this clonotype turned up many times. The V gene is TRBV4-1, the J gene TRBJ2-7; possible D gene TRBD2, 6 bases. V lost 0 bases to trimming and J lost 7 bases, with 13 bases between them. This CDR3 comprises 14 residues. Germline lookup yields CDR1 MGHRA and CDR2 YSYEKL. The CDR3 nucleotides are TGCGCCAGCAGCCAAGATCTTCGGGGGTGGGAGCAGTACTTC. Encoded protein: CASSQDLRGWEQYF.

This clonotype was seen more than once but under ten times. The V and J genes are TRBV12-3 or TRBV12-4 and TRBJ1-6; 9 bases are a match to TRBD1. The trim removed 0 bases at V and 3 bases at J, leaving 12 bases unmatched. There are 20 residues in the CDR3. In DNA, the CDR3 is TGTGCCAGCAGTTTAGCGCCCCTAAAGACAGGGGGGATCTATAATTCACCCCTCCACTTT. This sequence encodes CASSLAPLKTGGIYNSPLHF.

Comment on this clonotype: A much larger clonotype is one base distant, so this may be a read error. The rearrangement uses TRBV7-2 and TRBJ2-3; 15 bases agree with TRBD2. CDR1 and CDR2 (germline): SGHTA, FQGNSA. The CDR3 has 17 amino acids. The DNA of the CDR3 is TGTGCCAGCAGCGGACTAGCGGGAGGGCCCAACGGAGATACGCTGTATTTT. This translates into CASSGLAGGPNGDTLYF.

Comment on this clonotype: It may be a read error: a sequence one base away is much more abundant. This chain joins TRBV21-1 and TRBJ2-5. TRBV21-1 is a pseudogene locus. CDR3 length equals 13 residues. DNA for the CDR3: TGTGCCAGGGTCCAGCCAGCTCAAGAGACCCAGTACTTC. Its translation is CARVQPAQETQYF.

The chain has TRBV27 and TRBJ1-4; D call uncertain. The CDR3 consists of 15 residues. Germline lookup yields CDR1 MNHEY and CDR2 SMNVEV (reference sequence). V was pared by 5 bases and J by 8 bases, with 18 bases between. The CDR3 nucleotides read TGTGCCAGCAGTCCCGCCCGCGTGGTGGAAGAAAAACTGTTTTTT. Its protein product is CASSPARVVEEKLFF.

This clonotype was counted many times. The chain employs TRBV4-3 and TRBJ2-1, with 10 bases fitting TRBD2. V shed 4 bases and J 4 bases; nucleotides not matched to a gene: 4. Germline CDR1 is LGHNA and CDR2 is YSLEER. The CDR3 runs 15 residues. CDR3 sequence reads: CASSPRTSGYNEQFF. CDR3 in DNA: TGCGCCAGCAGCCCAAGGACTAGCGGTTACAATGAGCAGTTCTTC.

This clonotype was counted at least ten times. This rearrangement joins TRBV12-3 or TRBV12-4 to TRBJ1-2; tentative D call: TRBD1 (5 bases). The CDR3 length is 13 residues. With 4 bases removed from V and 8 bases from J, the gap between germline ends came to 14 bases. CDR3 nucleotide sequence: TGTGCCAGCAGTTCCCAAGGGGTCTACGGCTACACCTTC. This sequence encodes CASSSQGVYGYTF.

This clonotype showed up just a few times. The CDR3 coding sequence is TGTGCCAGCAGCCTCATAGAAGAGACCCAGTACTTC. Its translation: CASSLIEETQYF. The chain couples TRBV5-6 to TRBJ2-5; no firm D call. Germline V gene data show CDR1 as SGHDT and CDR2 as YYEEEE. V was pared by 4 bases and J by 3 bases, with 7 bases between. CDR3 size: 12 residues.

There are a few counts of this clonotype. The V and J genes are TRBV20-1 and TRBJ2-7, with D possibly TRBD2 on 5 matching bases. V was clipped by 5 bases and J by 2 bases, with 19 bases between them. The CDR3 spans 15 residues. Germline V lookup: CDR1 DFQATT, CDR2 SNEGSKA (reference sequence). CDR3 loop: CSARQTTGTTYEQYF. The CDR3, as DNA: TGCAGTGCTCGACAAACCACGGGAACTACCTACGAGCAGTACTTC.

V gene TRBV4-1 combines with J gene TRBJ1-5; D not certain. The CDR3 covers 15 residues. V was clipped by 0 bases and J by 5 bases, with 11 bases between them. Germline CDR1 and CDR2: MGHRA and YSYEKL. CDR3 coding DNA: TGCGCCAGCAGCCAAGAGGCCGGAAGGGATCAGCCCCAGCATTTT. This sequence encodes CASSQEAGRDQPQHF.

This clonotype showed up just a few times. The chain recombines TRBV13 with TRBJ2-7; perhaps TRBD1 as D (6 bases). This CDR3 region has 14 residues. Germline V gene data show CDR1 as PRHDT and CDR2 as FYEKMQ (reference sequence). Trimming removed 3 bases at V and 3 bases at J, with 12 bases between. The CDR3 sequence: CASSFPSGHYEQYF. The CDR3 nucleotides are TGTGCCAGCAGCTTCCCGTCGGGACACTACGAGCAGTACTTC. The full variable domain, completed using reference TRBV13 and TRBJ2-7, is AAGVIQSPRHLIKEKRETATLKCYPIPRHDTVYWYQQGPGQDPQFLISFYEKMQSDKGSIPDRFSAQQFSDYHSELNMSSLELGDSALYFCASSFPSGHYEQYFGPGTRLTVT.

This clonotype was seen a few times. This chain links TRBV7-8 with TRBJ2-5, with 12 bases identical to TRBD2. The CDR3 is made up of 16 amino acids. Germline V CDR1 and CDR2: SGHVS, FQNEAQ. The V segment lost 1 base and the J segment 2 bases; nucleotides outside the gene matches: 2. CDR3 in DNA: TGTGCCAGCAGCTTAGGGACTAGCGGGAAACAAGAGACCCAGTACTTC. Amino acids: CASSLGTSGKQETQYF.

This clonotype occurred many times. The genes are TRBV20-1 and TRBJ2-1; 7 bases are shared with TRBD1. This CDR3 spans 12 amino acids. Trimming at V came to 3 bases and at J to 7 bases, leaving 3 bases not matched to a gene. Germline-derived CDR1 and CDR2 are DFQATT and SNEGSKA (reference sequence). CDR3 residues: CSARRGRNEQFF. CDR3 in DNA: TGCAGTGCTAGGAGGGGGCGGAATGAGCAGTTCTTC.

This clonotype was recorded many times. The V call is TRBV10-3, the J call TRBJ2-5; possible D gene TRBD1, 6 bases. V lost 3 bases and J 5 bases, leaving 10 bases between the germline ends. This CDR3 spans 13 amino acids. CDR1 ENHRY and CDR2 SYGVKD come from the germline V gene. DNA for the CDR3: TGTGCCATCAGTGATACAGGGTACGAGACCCAGTACTTC. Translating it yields CAISDTGYETQYF.

The CDR3 sequence: CASSELLSNQPQHF. CDR3 nucleotides: TGTGCCAGCAGCGAACTCTTGAGCAATCAGCCCCAGCATTTT. The J gene is TRBJ1-5, the V gene TRBV28; D unresolved. V gave up 6 bases and J gave up 1 base, with 10 bases separating them. Looked up from germline, CDR1 is MDHEN and CDR2 is SYDVKM. This CDR3 comprises 14 residues.

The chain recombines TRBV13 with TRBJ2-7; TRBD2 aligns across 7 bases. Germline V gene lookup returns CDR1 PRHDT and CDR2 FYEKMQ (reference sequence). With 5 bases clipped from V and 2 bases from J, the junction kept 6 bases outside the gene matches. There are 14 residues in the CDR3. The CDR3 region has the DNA TGTGCCAGCAGCCCCAGGCTAGCGGCCTACGAGCAGTACTTC. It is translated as CASSPRLAAYEQYF. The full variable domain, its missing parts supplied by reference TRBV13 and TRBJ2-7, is AAGVIQSPRHLIKEKRETATLKCYPIPRHDTVYWYQQGPGQDPQFLISFYEKMQSDKGSIPDRFSAQQFSDYHSELNMSSLELGDSALYFCASSPRLAAYEQYFGPGTRLTVT.

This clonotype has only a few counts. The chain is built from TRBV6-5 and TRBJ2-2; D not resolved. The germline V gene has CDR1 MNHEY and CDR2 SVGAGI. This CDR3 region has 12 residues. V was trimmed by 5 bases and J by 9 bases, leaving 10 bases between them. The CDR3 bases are TGTGCCAGCAGTGGGCCCGGGCGGGAGCTGTTTTTT. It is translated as CASSGPGRELFF.

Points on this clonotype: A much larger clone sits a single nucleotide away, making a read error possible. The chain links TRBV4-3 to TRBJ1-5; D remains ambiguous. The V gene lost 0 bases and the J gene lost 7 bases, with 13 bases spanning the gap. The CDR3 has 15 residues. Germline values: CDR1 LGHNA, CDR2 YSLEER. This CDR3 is CASSQDARSAQPQHF. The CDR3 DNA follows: TGCGCCAGCAGCCAAGATGCCAGGAGCGCCCAGCCCCAGCATTTT.

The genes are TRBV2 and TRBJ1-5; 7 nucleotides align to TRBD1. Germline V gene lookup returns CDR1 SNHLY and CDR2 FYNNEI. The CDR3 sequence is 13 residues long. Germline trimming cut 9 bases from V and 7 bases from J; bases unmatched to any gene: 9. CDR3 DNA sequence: TGTGCCAGTCAACAGGGGACGGGGCAGCCCCAGCATTTT. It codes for CASQQGTGQPQHF.

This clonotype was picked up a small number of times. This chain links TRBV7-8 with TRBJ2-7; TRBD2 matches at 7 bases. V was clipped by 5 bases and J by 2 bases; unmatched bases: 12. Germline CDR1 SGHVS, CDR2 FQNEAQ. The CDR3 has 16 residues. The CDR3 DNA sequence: TGTGCCAGCAGCATGCTTTTTGTCCGGGAGGCCTACGAGCAGTACTTC. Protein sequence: CASSMLFVREAYEQYF. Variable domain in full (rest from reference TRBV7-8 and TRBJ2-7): GAGVSQSPRYKVAKRGQDVALRCDPISGHVSLFWYQQALGQGPEFLTYFQNEAQLDKSGLPSDRFFAERPEGSVSTLKIQRTQQEDSAVYLCASSMLFVREAYEQYFGPGTRLTVT.

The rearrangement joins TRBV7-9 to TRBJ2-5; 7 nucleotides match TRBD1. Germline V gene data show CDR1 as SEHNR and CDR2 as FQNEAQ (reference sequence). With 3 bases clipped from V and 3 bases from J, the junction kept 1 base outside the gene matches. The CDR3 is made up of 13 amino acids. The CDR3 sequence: CASSFDREETQYF. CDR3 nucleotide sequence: TGTGCCAGCAGCTTCGACAGGGAAGAGACCCAGTACTTC.